The rows below give T cell receptor beta chains drawn from one sample of a study of cytomegalovirus exposure and HLA in healthy donors. TCRdb's table, derived via immunoSEQ multiplex PCR, lists solely in-frame clones and lacks some. The sample yields 150,000 to 200,000 clones, roughly 80% seen once. The sample was PBMCs. The receptor set was obtained from a man aged 25-40 years in good health and CMV-seropositive. The CDR3 runs from the conserved cysteine through the conserved F or W. A D gene is named only where the DNA matches it firmly. Clone sizes are given selectively: once, few, many, or a class where the clone is expanded.

v_call	clone_size	d_call	j_call	cdr3_aa	cdr3_nt
TRBV6-1	NA	NA	TRBJ2-5	CASSEVTFGGAQETQYF	TGTGCCAGCAGTGAAGTCACCTTTGGGGGGGCGCAGGAGACCCAGTACTTC
TRBV28	NA	NA	TRBJ1-2	CASSIVLGAYGYTF	TGTGCCAGCAGTATTGTGCTAGGAGCCTATGGCTACACCTTC
TRBV6-1	once	NA	TRBJ1-1	CASSHNTEAFF	TGTGCCAGCAGTCATAACACTGAAGCTTTCTTT
TRBV4-1	NA	NA	TRBJ1-5	CASSQDADSSNQPQHF	TGCGCCAGCAGCCAAGATGCGGACAGTAGCAATCAGCCCCAGCATTTT
TRBV25-1	NA	NA	TRBJ2-2	CASSRGGGTGELFF	TGTGCCAGCAGTAGAGGGGGGGGAACCGGGGAGCTGTTTTTT
TRBV6-6	NA	TRBD1	TRBJ2-1	CASSRQGGEQFF	TGTGCCAGCAGTAGACAGGGCGGTGAGCAGTTCTTC
TRBV21-1	NA	NA	TRBJ2-7	CASSTRWRGSYEQYF	TGTGCCAGCAGCACCCGCTGGCGGGGGTCCTACGAGCAGTACTTC
TRBV5-1	NA	TRBD2	TRBJ2-3	CASSIYSGSSTDTQYF	TGCGCCAGCAGCATCTATAGCGGGAGTAGCACAGATACGCAGTATTTT
TRBV2	NA	TRBD1	TRBJ1-2	CASSDSDRGNYGYTF	TGTGCCAGCAGCGATTCCGACAGGGGGAACTATGGCTACACCTTC
TRBV19	NA	NA	TRBJ2-5	CASSPIGTLQETQYF	TGTGCCAGTAGCCCCATAGGGACACTTCAAGAGACCCAGTACTTC
TRBV9	NA	TRBD1	TRBJ2-5	CASSVGQQETQYF	TGTGCCAGCAGCGTGGGACAGCAAGAGACCCAGTACTTC
TRBV10-3	NA	NA	TRBJ1-5	CAIRQGSNQPQHF	TGTGCCATCAGGCAGGGGAGCAATCAGCCCCAGCATTTT
TRBV7-3	many	TRBD2	TRBJ2-2	CASRRLAGGIGELFF	TGTGCCAGCAGGCGACTAGCGGGGGGGATCGGGGAGCTGTTTTTT
TRBV4-1	once	NA	TRBJ2-3	CASSQGEVAISTDTQYF	TGCGCCAGCAGCCAAGGTGAGGTAGCCATCTCCACAGATACGCAGTATTTT
TRBV19	NA	NA	TRBJ1-2	CASSIEPAGGSNYGYTF	TGTGCCAGTAGTATCGAACCAGCGGGGGGTAGTAACTATGGCTACACCTTC
TRBV27	NA	NA	TRBJ1-5	CASSLRALRQPQHF	TGTGCCAGCAGTTTACGTGCCCTCCGGCAGCCCCAGCATTTT
TRBV7-2	NA	NA	TRBJ2-4	CASSLVQEGRNIQYF	TGTGCCAGCAGCTTAGTCCAGGAGGGAAGAAACATTCAGTACTTC
TRBV5-4	NA	NA	TRBJ1-1	CASSLSENTEAFF	TGTGCCAGCAGCTTAAGCGAGAACACTGAAGCTTTCTTT
TRBV11-2	NA	TRBD2	TRBJ2-1	CASNPRGFFNEQFF	TGTGCCAGCAACCCGCGGGGGTTCTTCAATGAGCAGTTCTTC
TRBV15	few	NA	TRBJ2-7	CATSAVNSYEQYF	TGTGCCACTTCAGCGGTAAACTCCTACGAGCAGTACTTC
TRBV7-2	NA	NA	TRBJ2-1	CASSLSGSYNEQFF	TGTGCCAGCAGCTTAAGCGGCTCCTACAATGAGCAGTTCTTC
TRBV27	NA	NA	TRBJ2-1	CASSPSKGVVVNEQFF	TGTGCCAGCAGCCCAAGCAAGGGGGTAGTGGTCAATGAGCAGTTCTTC